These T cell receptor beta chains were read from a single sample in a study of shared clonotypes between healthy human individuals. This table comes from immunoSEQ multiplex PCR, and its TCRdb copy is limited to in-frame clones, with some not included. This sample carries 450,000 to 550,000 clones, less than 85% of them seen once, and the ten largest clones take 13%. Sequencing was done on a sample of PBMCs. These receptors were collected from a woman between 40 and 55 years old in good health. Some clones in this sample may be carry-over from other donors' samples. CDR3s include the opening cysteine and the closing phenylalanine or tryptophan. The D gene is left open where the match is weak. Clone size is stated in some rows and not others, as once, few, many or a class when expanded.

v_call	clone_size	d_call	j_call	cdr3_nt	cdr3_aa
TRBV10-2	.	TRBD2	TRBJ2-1	TGCGCCAGCAGTGAGTCGAATGTACTAGCGGCGGGGGAGCAGTTCTTC	CASSESNVLAAGEQFF
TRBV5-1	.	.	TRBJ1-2	TGCGCCAGCAGCTTCGGTGTGGGAGCTAACTATGGCTACACCTTC	CASSFGVGANYGYTF
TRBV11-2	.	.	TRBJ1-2	TGTGCCAGCAGCTTAGGCGCAGGGATTATGAGCTACACCTTC	CASSLGAGIMSYTF
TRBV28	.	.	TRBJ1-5	TGTGCCAGCAGTCCCCCGGATCAGCCCCAGCATTTT	CASSPPDQPQHF
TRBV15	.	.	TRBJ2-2	TGTGCCACCAGCAGAGCGCTTACCGGGGAGCTGTTTTTT	CATSRALTGELFF
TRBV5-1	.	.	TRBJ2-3	TGCGCCAGCAGCGCTACAAGCACAGATACGCAGTATTTT	CASSATSTDTQYF
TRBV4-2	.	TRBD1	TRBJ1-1	TGTGCCAGCAGCCAAGATCGGGACAGCAAAGCTTTCTTT	CASSQDRDSKAFF
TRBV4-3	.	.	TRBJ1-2	TGCGCCAGCAGCCAAGATCGGGGGGATCCCCACTACTATGGCTACACCTTC	CASSQDRGDPHYYGYTF
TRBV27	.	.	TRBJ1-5	TGTGCCAGCAGCTACCCCGGGCCCCAGCATTTT	CASSYPGPQHF
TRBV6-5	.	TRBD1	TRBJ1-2	TGTGCCAGCAGTGACGACAGGGTTGGCTACACCTTC	CASSDDRVGYTF
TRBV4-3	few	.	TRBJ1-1	TGCGCCAGCAGCCTAAGACAGACCAACACTGAAGCTTTCTTT	CASSLRQTNTEAFF
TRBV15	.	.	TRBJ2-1	TGTGCCACCAGCAGCCCCGGGACTGGGGTTTTGGAGCAGTTCTTC	CATSSPGTGVLEQFF
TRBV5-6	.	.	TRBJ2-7	TGTGCCAGCAGCTTCGGAAACCTTGAATCCTACGAGCAGTACTTC	CASSFGNLESYEQYF
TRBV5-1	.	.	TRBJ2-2	TGCGCCAGCAGCTCGGGGGACACCGGGGAGCTGTTTTTT	CASSSGDTGELFF
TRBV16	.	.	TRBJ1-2	TGTGCCAGCAGCCAAGCCCAGGGTGGAAGTGGCTACACCTTC	CASSQAQGGSGYTF
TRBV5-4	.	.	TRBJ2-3	TGTGCCAGCAGCCAAGGGGGATTAGCGGACACAGATACGCAGTATTTT	CASSQGGLADTDTQYF
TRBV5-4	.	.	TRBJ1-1	TGTGCCAGCAGCTTGGTAGGGGACATTGAAGCTTTCTTT	CASSLVGDIEAFF
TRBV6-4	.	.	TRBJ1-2	TGTGCCAGCAGTGAGTCCCCTGAGGGGGAGAATGGCTACACCTTC	CASSESPEGENGYTF
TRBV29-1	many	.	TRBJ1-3	TGCAGCGTTGAAGTAGGAGGAGCTGGAAACACCATATATTTT	CSVEVGGAGNTIYF
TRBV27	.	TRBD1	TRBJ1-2	TGTGCCAGCAGTCCCGAAGGGGACAGGGCTCATGGCTACACCTTC	CASSPEGDRAHGYTF
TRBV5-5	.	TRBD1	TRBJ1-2	TGTGCCAGCAGCTTGGGGGGACAGCTCGGGGATGGCTACACCTTC	CASSLGGQLGDGYTF
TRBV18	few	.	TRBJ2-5	TGTGCCAGCTCACCGAATTTAGCGGCGCAAGAGACCCAGTACTTC	CASSPNLAAQETQYF